The next 3 T cell receptor beta chains were all read from a single sample in a study of blood T cell repertoires in COVID-19. The table came from immunoSEQ multiplex PCR; TCRdb's copy has only in-frame clones and leaves some out. The table shows more than 40,000 clones, with around 87% occurring only once. Source material: peripheral blood. The receptors were gathered from a human donor in a cohort sampled during active COVID-19.

This chain joins TRBV4-1 and TRBJ1-5; no reliable D call. CDR1 and CDR2 (germline): MGHRA, YSYEKL. The CDR3 spans 15 residues. Trimming left V 0 bases short and J 0 bases short, with 6 bases between. CDR3 residues: CASSQDWLSNQPQHF. The CDR3 bases are TGCGCCAGCAGCCAAGACTGGCTTAGCAATCAGCCCCAGCATTTT.

V gene TRBV14 combines with J gene TRBJ1-2; D ambiguous. Germline-derived CDR1 and CDR2 are SGHDN and FVKESK. The CDR3 loop spans 12 amino acids. V was clipped by 4 bases and J by 3 bases, with 6 bases between them. CDR3 DNA: TGTGCCAGCAGCCTCGGTGACTATGGCTACACCTTC. It yields the protein CASSLGDYGYTF.

This clone was recorded only once. CDR3 sequence reads: CASSLSETGGTPNYGYTF. The CDR3 coding sequence is TGTGCCAGCAGCCTGTCAGAAACGGGGGGAACTCCTAACTATGGCTACACCTTC. This chain connects TRBV28 to TRBJ1-2, with D possibly being TRBD1 (5 bases). Germline assignment: CDR1 MDHEN and CDR2 SYDVKM. The CDR3 loop spans 18 amino acids. V was shortened by 6 bases and J by 0 bases, with 23 bases between the two germline ends.